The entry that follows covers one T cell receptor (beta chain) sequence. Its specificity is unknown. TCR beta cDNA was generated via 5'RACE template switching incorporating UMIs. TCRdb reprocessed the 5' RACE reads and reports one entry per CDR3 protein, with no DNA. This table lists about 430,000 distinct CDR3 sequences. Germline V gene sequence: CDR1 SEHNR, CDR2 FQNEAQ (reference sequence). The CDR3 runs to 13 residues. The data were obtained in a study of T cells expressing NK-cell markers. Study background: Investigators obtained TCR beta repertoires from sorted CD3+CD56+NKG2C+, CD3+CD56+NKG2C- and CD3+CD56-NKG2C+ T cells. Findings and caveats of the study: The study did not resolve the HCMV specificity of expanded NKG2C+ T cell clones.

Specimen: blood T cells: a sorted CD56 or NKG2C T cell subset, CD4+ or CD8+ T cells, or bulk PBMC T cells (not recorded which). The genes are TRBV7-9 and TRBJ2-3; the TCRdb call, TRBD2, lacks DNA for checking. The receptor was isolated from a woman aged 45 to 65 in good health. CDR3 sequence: CASRQAGPDTQYF.